One sample yielded the 6 T cell receptor beta chains listed below, sequenced in a study of blood T cell repertoires in COVID-19. The protocol was immunoSEQ multiplex PCR, while the TCRdb copy is restricted to in-frame clones and leaves out a portion. The data show some 60,000 clones, 65% to 90% seen once. The sequenced sample consisted of peripheral blood. All receptors derive from a human donor in a cohort sampled during active COVID-19.

The rearrangement links TRBV6-5 to TRBJ1-5; no reliable D call. Deletions cut 6 bases from V and 2 bases from J, with 8 bases between. The CDR3 is 13 amino acids. Germline-derived CDR1 and CDR2 are MNHEY and SVGAGI. The CDR3 coding sequence is TGTGCCAGCAGCCTGTATGGCAATCAGCCCCAGCATTTT. This sequence encodes CASSLYGNQPQHF.

The chain employs TRBV7-2 and TRBJ2-5; 8 bases are shared with TRBD2. Germline V gene lookup returns CDR1 SGHTA and CDR2 FQGNSA. The CDR3 runs 17 residues. V gave up 1 base and J gave up 1 base; unmatched junction bases: 8. The CDR3 reads CASSLGAISGTQETQYF. The DNA of the CDR3 is TGTGCCAGCAGCTTAGGAGCGATTAGCGGGACCCAAGAGACCCAGTACTTC.

V and J are TRBV19 and TRBJ2-5, with TRBD2 matching 13 bases. Trimming took 4 bases from V and 6 from J; bases not matched to a gene: 8. Germline V gene lookup returns CDR1 LNHDA and CDR2 SQIVND (reference sequence). The CDR3 has 16 residues. CDR3 protein: CASSTATSGGLKTQYF. The DNA for the CDR3 is TGTGCCAGTAGTACCGCGACTAGCGGGGGGTTGAAGACCCAGTACTTC. Full variable domain (outside the CDR3, taken from reference TRBV19 and TRBJ2-5): DGGITQSPKYLFRKEGQNVTLSCEQNLNHDAMYWYRQDPGQGLRLIYYSQIVNDFQKGDIAEGYSVSREKKESFPLTVTSAQKNPTAFYLCASSTATSGGLKTQYFGPGTRLLVL.

The V gene is TRBV7-2, the J gene TRBJ1-6, with D perhaps TRBD1 (6 bases). Looked up from germline, CDR1 is SGHTA and CDR2 is FQGNSA. Trimming cost V 8 bases and J 7 bases, with 15 bases left between them. The CDR3 contains 14 residues. In DNA form, the CDR3 reads TGTGCCAGCGCTCGAACAGGGAACAATTCACCCCTCCACTTT. It encodes CASARTGNNSPLHF.

This rearrangement joins TRBV5-1 to TRBJ2-1; 8 bases align to TRBD2. The CDR3 has 17 residues. Germline V lookup: CDR1 SGHRS, CDR2 YFSETQ. V dropped 2 bases and J dropped 8; count of bases not matched to a gene: 15. In DNA form, the CDR3 reads TGCGCCAGCAGCTTAGCCTCCTTAGCGGGGCCCGGCGATGAGCAGTTCTTC. Amino acids: CASSLASLAGPGDEQFF.

The rearrangement joins TRBV20-1 to TRBJ1-4; 7 positions match TRBD1. This CDR3 region has 11 residues. V shed 3 bases, J shed 13 bases, and the junction held 5 bases outside the gene matches. Germline V gives CDR1 DFQATT, CDR2 SNEGSKA (reference sequence). CDR3 sequence: CSASTGVGLFF. The CDR3 nucleotides read TGCAGTGCTAGCACAGGGGTTGGACTGTTTTTT.